A selection of T cell receptor beta chains follows, all from one sample in a study of shared clonotypes between healthy human individuals. Data came from immunoSEQ multiplex PCR; TCRdb stores just in-frame clones and leaves some out. This sample has about 1.1 million clones, with about 80% found just once. Sequenced input: memory CD4+ T cells from PBMCs. The source of these receptors is a man between 18 and 35 years old in good health. Some clones in this sample may be carry-over from other donors' samples. Both conserved end residues are part of each CDR3. Fields, in order: J gene, V gene, clone size, CDR3 protein. Rows give clone size only sometimes, using once, few, many, or a class for an expanded clone.

j_gene: TRBJ2-2
v_gene: TRBV25-1
abundance: NA
CDR3aa: CASSATNTGELFF

j_gene: TRBJ1-1
v_gene: TRBV18
abundance: NA
CDR3aa: CASSPANTEAFF

j_gene: TRBJ1-1
v_gene: TRBV7-3
abundance: few
CDR3aa: CASSLTTGGYTEAFF

j_gene: TRBJ2-1
v_gene: TRBV2
abundance: NA
CDR3aa: CASRDRAGLEQFF

j_gene: TRBJ1-6
v_gene: TRBV6-5
abundance: NA
CDR3aa: CASSYDTTGVGSPLHF

j_gene: TRBJ1-5
v_gene: TRBV6-1
abundance: NA
CDR3aa: CASSARGNQPQHF

j_gene: TRBJ1-1
v_gene: TRBV5-5
abundance: NA
CDR3aa: CASIRRGVNTEAFF

j_gene: TRBJ2-3
v_gene: TRBV5-1
abundance: NA
CDR3aa: CASSLGQGYTDTQYF

j_gene: TRBJ2-1
v_gene: TRBV6-5
abundance: NA
CDR3aa: CASSYRGGYNEQFF

j_gene: TRBJ2-5
v_gene: TRBV7-9
abundance: NA
CDR3aa: CASGGQGRGETQYF

j_gene: TRBJ1-2
v_gene: TRBV28
abundance: NA
CDR3aa: CASSLLTADGYTF

j_gene: TRBJ1-1
v_gene: TRBV7-9
abundance: once
CDR3aa: CASSSRGGGAEAFF

j_gene: TRBJ2-1
v_gene: TRBV7-2
abundance: NA
CDR3aa: CASSFSQNNEQFF

j_gene: TRBJ2-4
v_gene: TRBV6-1
abundance: NA
CDR3aa: CASSEAPEAENIQYF

j_gene: TRBJ2-2
v_gene: TRBV19
abundance: NA
CDR3aa: CASSIDRPGAGELFF

j_gene: TRBJ2-2
v_gene: TRBV5-1
abundance: NA
CDR3aa: CASGQGAGIDVLFF

j_gene: TRBJ1-2
v_gene: TRBV21-1
abundance: once
CDR3aa: CASSKISGGPVNYGYTF

j_gene: TRBJ2-7
v_gene: TRBV28
abundance: once
CDR3aa: CASSRLVGHYEQYF

j_gene: TRBJ1-3
v_gene: TRBV7-2
abundance: NA
CDR3aa: CASSSTGTVHNTIYF

j_gene: TRBJ1-2
v_gene: TRBV20-1
abundance: NA
CDR3aa: CSVGNGYTF

j_gene: TRBJ2-3
v_gene: TRBV18
abundance: once
CDR3aa: CASSPSQASTDTQYF

j_gene: TRBJ2-5
v_gene: TRBV30
abundance: once
CDR3aa: CAWGPWTDQETQYF

j_gene: TRBJ2-3
v_gene: TRBV7-2
abundance: NA
CDR3aa: CASSQPELATDTQYF

j_gene: TRBJ2-3
v_gene: TRBV6-4
abundance: NA
CDR3aa: CASSDRGEASGVDTQYF

j_gene: TRBJ1-4
v_gene: TRBV5-4
abundance: once
CDR3aa: CASSSDGGGNEKLFF

j_gene: TRBJ1-2
v_gene: TRBV5-1
abundance: NA
CDR3aa: CASSRTRRGRGGYTF

j_gene: TRBJ2-1
v_gene: TRBV5-1
abundance: NA
CDR3aa: CASSLGSGRASNEQFF

j_gene: TRBJ2-5
v_gene: TRBV11-3
abundance: once
CDR3aa: CASSPSGSAQETQYF

j_gene: TRBJ1-1
v_gene: TRBV29-1
abundance: NA
CDR3aa: CSVSGGWGMNTEAFF

j_gene: TRBJ2-5
v_gene: TRBV5-4
abundance: once
CDR3aa: CASSLGDLTGTPEETQYF

j_gene: TRBJ1-2
v_gene: TRBV6-5
abundance: NA
CDR3aa: CASSSPRQGHAGYTF

j_gene: TRBJ1-4
v_gene: TRBV28
abundance: NA
CDR3aa: CASSMKGLTLEKLFF

j_gene: TRBJ2-1
v_gene: TRBV5-1
abundance: NA
CDR3aa: CASSLAGLAGAVFF

j_gene: TRBJ2-1
v_gene: TRBV11-2
abundance: NA
CDR3aa: CASSGLSGRDYNEQFF

j_gene: TRBJ1-5
v_gene: TRBV10-3
abundance: NA
CDR3aa: CAISEHLGQGNNQPQHF

j_gene: TRBJ1-1
v_gene: TRBV28
abundance: NA
CDR3aa: CASSLGRGRRNTEAFF

j_gene: TRBJ2-3
v_gene: TRBV10-2
abundance: NA
CDR3aa: CASKLAGDHTQYF

j_gene: TRBJ2-7
v_gene: TRBV6-1
abundance: NA
CDR3aa: CASTSGTRTDEQYF

j_gene: TRBJ2-1
v_gene: TRBV29-1
abundance: once
CDR3aa: CSVERDRSYNEQFF

j_gene: TRBJ1-2
v_gene: TRBV5-4
abundance: NA
CDR3aa: CASSLGDRANYGYTF

j_gene: TRBJ2-7
v_gene: TRBV28
abundance: NA
CDR3aa: CASSPPGGGEFEQYF

j_gene: TRBJ2-7
v_gene: TRBV18
abundance: NA
CDR3aa: CASSPGQEPYEQYF

j_gene: TRBJ2-7
v_gene: TRBV25-1
abundance: NA
CDR3aa: CASSAPGDRSYEQYF

j_gene: TRBJ2-2
v_gene: TRBV28
abundance: NA
CDR3aa: CASIKGDRVGTGELFF

j_gene: TRBJ2-3
v_gene: TRBV5-1
abundance: NA
CDR3aa: CASSRVSGSSLDTQYF

j_gene: TRBJ2-7
v_gene: TRBV2
abundance: NA
CDR3aa: CASSEAPDRYEQYF

j_gene: TRBJ1-5
v_gene: TRBV18
abundance: NA
CDR3aa: CASSPGYSNQPQHF

j_gene: TRBJ1-1
v_gene: TRBV29-1
abundance: NA
CDR3aa: CSVEDNQGAEAFF

j_gene: TRBJ1-4
v_gene: TRBV6-6
abundance: few
CDR3aa: CASRRTTNEKLFF